This passage covers 20 T cell receptor beta chains from one sample sequenced in a study of human T cells and chemical hapten exposure. Time point defined: pre-sensitization, week 0. Treatment: therapeutic diphenylcyclopropenone sensitization with weekly scalp DPC. Each CDR3 protein gets one entry after TCRdb re-called the RACE reads with MiXCR. Of a few hundred thousand distinct CDR3 sequences in the sample, 7.5% to 8% were seen once. The material sequenced was whole blood, taken in connection with sensitization to the hapten diphenylcyclopropenone (DPC). The receptors stem from a man younger than 35 with alopecia areata. Some clones in this sample may be carry-over from other donors' samples.

This clonotype was seen a handful of times. J is TRBJ2-5 and V is TRBV7-2; 7 bases agree with TRBD1. From germline, CDR1 is SGHTA and CDR2 FQGNSA. This CDR3 spans 16 amino acids. Trimming at V came to 3 bases and at J to 3 bases, leaving 10 bases not matched to a gene. The CDR3 DNA is TGTGCCAGCAGCTTGCCTACCGTGACAGGGAAAGAGACCCAGTACTTC. This gives the protein CASSLPTVTGKETQYF.

The gene calls are TRBV13 and TRBJ1-1; D might be TRBD1 (6 bases). This CDR3 is built from 14 residues. In germline, CDR1 is PRHDT, CDR2 FYEKMQ (reference sequence). Trimming left V 8 bases short and J 3 bases short, with 16 bases between. The CDR3 region is CASFTGAGDTEAFF. CDR3 coding DNA: TGTGCCAGCTTTACGGGGGCCGGCGACACTGAAGCTTTCTTT.

This clonotype was counted only a few times. The chain has TRBV6-5 and TRBJ2-3; D gene unclear. Germline CDR1 reads MNHEY; CDR2 reads SVGAGI. This CDR3 has 14 amino acids. V lost 2 bases and J lost 0, with 6 bases in between. The CDR3 nucleotides read TGTGCCAGCAGTTACCGAGAAAGCACAGATACGCAGTATTTT. This sequence encodes CASSYRESTDTQYF.

The table lists this clonotype with a few counts. The chain joins TRBV28 to TRBJ2-3, with a weak D call TRBD1 (6 bases). V lost 3 bases and J lost 5, with 12 bases in between. This CDR3 spans 14 amino acids. Germline loops: CDR1 MDHEN, CDR2 SYDVKM. The CDR3 is CASSLGTKGDTQYF. In nucleotides, the CDR3 is TGTGCCAGCAGTTTGGGGACAAAAGGAGATACGCAGTATTTT.

This clonotype was detected a few times. V is TRBV28 and J is TRBJ2-7, with 8 bases matching TRBD1. The CDR3 length is 13 residues. CDR1 is MDHEN, CDR2 SYDVKM, per germline. The V gene end was trimmed by 8 bases and the J gene end by 4 bases; junction bases not matched to a gene: 7. CDR3 nucleotide sequence: TGTGCCAGCCGTGACAGGGGACAATACGAGCAGTACTTC. Translated, it gives CASRDRGQYEQYF.

This clonotype has a handful of counts. The chain recombines TRBV9 with TRBJ2-7, with D possibly matching TRBD1 (6 bases). CDR3 length: 15 residues. The V gene lost 4 bases and the J gene lost 2 bases, with 16 bases spanning the gap. The germline V gene has CDR1 SGDLS and CDR2 YYNGEE. The CDR3 loop is CASSLSSTGAYEQYF. CDR3 coding DNA: TGTGCCAGCAGCCTAAGTTCGACAGGAGCCTACGAGCAGTACTTC.

This clonotype was detected many times. The chain joins TRBV12-3 or TRBV12-4 to TRBJ2-4, with 10 nucleotides matching TRBD1. The CDR3 has 14 residues. The V gene end was trimmed by 7 bases and the J gene end by 3 bases; junction bases not matched to a gene: 3. The CDR3 DNA reads TGTGCCAGCACCGGGGACAGGGGCAAAAACATTCAGTACTTC. It specifies CASTGDRGKNIQYF.

This clonotype has at least ten counts. The V call is TRBV27, the J call TRBJ2-7; a possible D gene is TRBD2 (7 bases). The V end lost 11 bases, the J end lost 3 bases, and 17 bases lay between the germline ends. There are 13 residues in the CDR3. Germline V lookup: CDR1 MNHEY, CDR2 SMNVEV (reference sequence). The CDR3 region has the DNA TGTGCCGCCTGGGGGGCGGGGGACTACGAGCAGTACTTC. Translation gives CAAWGAGDYEQYF.

This chain uses TRBV6-5 with TRBJ1-3, with D unclear. Per the germline V gene, CDR1 is MNHEY and CDR2 is SVGAGI. This CDR3 contains 15 residues. V lost 3 bases, J lost 0 bases, and 9 bases lay in between. The CDR3 region has the DNA TGTGCCAGCAGTTATGGGCCCCTCTCTGGAAACACCATATATTTT. It yields the protein CASSYGPLSGNTIYF.

The sample holds a few counts of this clonotype. CDR3 DNA sequence: TGTGCCATCAGGCGGACAGGGGGAGAGTCACCCCTCCACTTT. Translated: CAIRRTGGESPLHF. V is TRBV10-3 and J is TRBJ1-6; 10 bases agree with TRBD1. The germline V gene has CDR1 ENHRY and CDR2 SYGVKD. Unmatched junction bases numbered 6, after V lost 6 bases and J lost 10 bases. This CDR3 is 14 amino acids long.

This clonotype was recorded at least ten times. This chain uses TRBV28 with TRBJ1-4; D perhaps matches TRBD1 (6 bases). The length of the CDR3 is 13 residues. Germline V gives CDR1 MDHEN, CDR2 SYDVKM. The V and J ends lost 4 bases and 7 bases respectively, with 10 bases between them. This chain's CDR3 is CASSSQGGEKLFF. The DNA for the CDR3 is TGTGCCAGCAGTTCTCAAGGGGGTGAAAAACTGTTTTTT.

The V gene is TRBV2, the J gene TRBJ2-1, with D maybe TRBD2 (5 bases). This CDR3 spans 13 amino acids. Per germline, CDR1 SNHLY and CDR2 FYNNEI. V shed 4 bases and J shed 8 bases, with 12 bases lying between them. The DNA of the CDR3 is TGTGCCAGCAGTGCCCGGGGTTGGCATGAGCAGTTCTTC. Translated: CASSARGWHEQFF.

This clonotype came up a few times. The chain uses TRBV4-3 and TRBJ1-1; 7 bases agree with TRBD1. J gave up 2 bases and V 4 bases, and 4 bases lay outside the gene matches. The CDR3 is 14 amino acids. Germline assignment: CDR1 LGHNA and CDR2 YSLEER. The CDR3 is CASSRGDSNTEAFF. The CDR3 DNA sequence: TGCGCCAGCAGCCGAGGGGACAGTAACACTGAAGCTTTCTTT.

This clonotype appeared many times. This chain joins TRBV3-1 and TRBJ2-7; TRBD1 aligns across 12 bases. Looked up from germline, CDR1 is LGHDT and CDR2 is YNNKEL (reference sequence). The CDR3 extends over 17 amino acids. V lost 3 bases, J lost 6 bases, and 12 bases stayed unmatched. The CDR3 reads CASSHPITGTGGVEQYF. DNA of the CDR3: TGTGCCAGCAGCCACCCTATAACCGGGACAGGGGGCGTCGAGCAGTACTTC.

This clonotype was counted ten times or more. The chain couples TRBV14 to TRBJ2-7, with a tentative D call TRBD1 (6 bases). V lost 6 bases and J 0 bases, leaving 30 bases between the germline ends. Germline V gene sequence: CDR1 SGHDN, CDR2 FVKESK. This CDR3 contains 20 residues. The CDR3 sequence: CASSLTWTAIPLGRSYEQYF. For the CDR3, the DNA is TGTGCCAGCAGTTTAACTTGGACAGCGATACCCTTGGGCCGCTCCTACGAGCAGTACTTC. Based on the CDR3 plus reference TRBV14 and TRBJ2-7, the full variable domain is EAGVTQFPSHSVIEKGQTVTLRCDPISGHDNLYWYRRVMGKEIKFLLHFVKESKQDESGMPNNRFLAERTGGTYSTLKVQPAELEDSGVYFCASSLTWTAIPLGRSYEQYFGPGTRLTVT.

This clonotype was found a few times. CDR3 in amino acids: CASSRTGGNAEAFF. In nucleotides, the CDR3 is TGTGCCAGCAGTAGGACAGGGGGCAACGCTGAAGCTTTCTTT. This chain joins TRBV27 and TRBJ1-1, with TRBD1 identical over 11 bases. Germline-derived CDR1 and CDR2 are MNHEY and SMNVEV (reference sequence). V lost 5 bases, J lost 6 bases, and 5 bases stayed unmatched. The CDR3 runs 14 residues.

The V call is TRBV14, the J call TRBJ2-1; D may match TRBD1 or TRBD2 (5 bases each). The germline V and J ends were trimmed by 2 bases and 4 bases, with 15 bases remaining between them. The CDR3 is 16 amino acids. Germline V gives CDR1 SGHDN, CDR2 FVKESK. The CDR3 spells CASSQTLGREYNEQFF. The CDR3, as DNA: TGTGCCAGCAGCCAAACGCTGGGACGAGAGTACAATGAGCAGTTCTTC. Looking up the rest from reference TRBV14 and TRBJ2-1 gives the full variable domain: EAGVTQFPSHSVIEKGQTVTLRCDPISGHDNLYWYRRVMGKEIKFLLHFVKESKQDESGMPNNRFLAERTGGTYSTLKVQPAELEDSGVYFCASSQTLGREYNEQFFGPGTRLTVL.

This clonotype was seen repeatedly, ten times or more. The rearrangement joins TRBV5-6 to TRBJ2-7, with 12 bases identical to TRBD1. In germline, CDR1 is SGHDT, CDR2 YYEEEE. The CDR3 is made up of 15 amino acids. V shed 0 bases, J shed 6 bases, and the junction held 4 bases outside the gene matches. The CDR3 bases are TGTGCCAGCAGCTTGGGGGACAGGGGGCGGATCGAGCAGTACTTC. It encodes CASSLGDRGRIEQYF.

The table lists this clonotype with many counts. The chain is built from TRBV6-2 or TRBV6-3 and TRBJ2-7; D unresolved. CDR3 size: 13 residues. Germline lookup yields CDR1 MNHEY and CDR2 SVGEGT. V gave up 7 bases and J gave up 2 bases, with 12 bases separating them. CDR3 sequence reads: CASTRLGTYEQYF. The CDR3 nucleotides read TGTGCCAGCACCCGGTTAGGGACCTACGAGCAGTACTTC.

This clonotype was seen many times. The chain has TRBV20-1 and TRBJ1-3, with D unresolved. This CDR3 comprises 16 residues. V dropped 6 bases and J dropped 8 bases, with 26 bases sitting between them. Germline V gene sequence: CDR1 DFQATT, CDR2 SNEGSKA (reference sequence). DNA for the CDR3: TGCAGTGCCCAGCCCTTGAAGTCAGAAAGGAGGGACACCATATATTTT. Encoded protein: CSAQPLKSERRDTIYF.